This T cell receptor beta chain is drawn from a study of blood T cell repertoires in COVID-19. At the level of the study: The study drew acute and convalescent COVID-19 samples from the United States, Italy and Spain. PBMCs, B-cell-depleted T cells, or T cells provided the cDNA or gDNA that made up the material.

Study processing details: Scientists estimated how many nucleated cells there were by amplifying reference gene primers. Repertoires were generated with immunoSEQ multiplex PCR, while TCRdb's copy carries only in-frame clones and drops some. That table gives V, J and clone size, and the DNA gave D and trimming. The sample holds some 70,000 clones; around 90% are singletons and the top ten take about 5%. Specimen: peripheral blood. This TCR was sampled from a man aged 45-65 years with acute or convalescent COVID-19.

The CDR3: CSASVPGVGGELFF. DNA of the CDR3: TGCAGTGCTAGTGTGCCAGGGGTGGGCGGGGAGCTGTTTTTT. This sequence joins TRBV20-1 and TRBJ2-2, with a weak D call TRBD1 (6 bases). CDR1 and CDR2 from the germline V gene are DFQATT and SNEGSKA (reference sequence). Trimming pared 3 bases from V and 7 bases from J, leaving 15 bases between. The CDR3 covers 14 residues.